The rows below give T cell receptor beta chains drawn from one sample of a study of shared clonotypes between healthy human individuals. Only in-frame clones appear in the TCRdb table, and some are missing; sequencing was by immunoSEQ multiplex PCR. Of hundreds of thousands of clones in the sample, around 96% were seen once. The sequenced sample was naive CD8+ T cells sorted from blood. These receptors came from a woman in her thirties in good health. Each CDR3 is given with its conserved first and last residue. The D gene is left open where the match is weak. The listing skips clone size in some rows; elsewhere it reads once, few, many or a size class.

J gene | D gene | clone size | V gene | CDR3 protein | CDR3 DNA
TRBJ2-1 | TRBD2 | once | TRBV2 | CASSEAGLGQDEQFF | TGTGCCAGCAGTGAAGCGGGACTAGGTCAAGATGAGCAGTTCTTC
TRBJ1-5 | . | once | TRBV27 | CASSSNPILGQPQHF | TGTGCCAGCAGTTCTAACCCCATCCTTGGCCAGCCCCAGCATTTT
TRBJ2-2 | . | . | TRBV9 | CASSVTGTPNTGELFF | TGTGCCAGCAGCGTAACGGGGACACCGAACACCGGGGAGCTGTTTTTT
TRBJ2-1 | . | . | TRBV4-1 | CASSPERGGLTYNEQFF | TGCGCCAGCAGCCCAGAGAGAGGGGGACTCACCTACAATGAGCAGTTCTTC
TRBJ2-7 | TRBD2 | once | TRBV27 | CASSWTSGNHYEQYF | TGTGCCAGCAGTTGGACTAGCGGGAACCACTACGAGCAGTACTTC
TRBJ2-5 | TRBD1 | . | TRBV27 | CASSLVGTVFGSWETQYF | TGTGCCAGCAGTTTAGTAGGGACAGTCTTTGGTTCGTGGGAGACCCAGTACTTC
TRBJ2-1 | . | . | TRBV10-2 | CASSLLGQNNEQFF | TGCGCCAGCAGTCTTTTAGGACAGAACAATGAGCAGTTCTTC
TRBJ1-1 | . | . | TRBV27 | CASSPRGWTEAFF | TGTGCCAGCAGCCCCCGGGGTTGGACTGAAGCTTTCTTT
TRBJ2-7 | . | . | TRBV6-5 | CASSYGGPPSYEQYF | TGTGCCAGCAGCTACGGCGGGCCCCCCTCCTACGAGCAGTACTTC
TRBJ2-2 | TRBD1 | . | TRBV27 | CASSHEAGGVAGELFF | TGTGCCAGCAGCCATGAGGCAGGGGGAGTCGCCGGGGAGCTGTTTTTT
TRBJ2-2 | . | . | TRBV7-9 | CASSRGPNTGELFF | TGTGCCAGCAGTAGGGGACCGAACACCGGGGAGCTGTTTTTT
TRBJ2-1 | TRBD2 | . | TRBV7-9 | CASGTSGKNEQFF | TGTGCCAGCGGTACTAGCGGGAAAAATGAGCAGTTCTTC
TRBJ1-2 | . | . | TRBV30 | CAREGGYGYTF | TGTGCCAGGGAGGGGGGATACGGCTACACCTTC
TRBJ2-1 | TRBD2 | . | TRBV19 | CATLAGGREQFF | TGTGCCACCTTAGCGGGAGGACGGGAGCAGTTCTTC
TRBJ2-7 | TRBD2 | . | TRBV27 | CASGLFGGRAYEQYF | TGTGCCAGTGGGCTATTCGGCGGGAGAGCCTACGAGCAGTACTTC
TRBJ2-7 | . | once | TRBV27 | CASSLGPSYEQYF | TGTGCCAGCAGTCTCGGACCTTCCTACGAGCAGTACTTC
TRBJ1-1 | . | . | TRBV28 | CASRVTGGTEAFF | TGTGCCAGCAGGGTGACTGGGGGCACTGAAGCTTTCTTT
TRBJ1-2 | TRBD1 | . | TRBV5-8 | CASSLVFGTGSGYTF | TGTGCCAGCAGCTTGGTATTCGGGACAGGGAGTGGCTACACCTTC
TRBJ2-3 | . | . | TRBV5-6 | CASSLKVWRALGTDTQYF | TGTGCCAGCAGCTTGAAAGTTTGGAGGGCCCTCGGCACAGATACGCAGTATTTT
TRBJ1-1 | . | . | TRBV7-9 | CASRPQERLGTEAFF | TGTGCCAGCAGACCACAGGAGAGGCTGGGCACTGAAGCTTTCTTT
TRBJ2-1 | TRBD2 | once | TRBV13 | CASSPQLAGAYNEQFF | TGTGCCAGCAGCCCCCAACTAGCGGGAGCCTACAATGAGCAGTTCTTC
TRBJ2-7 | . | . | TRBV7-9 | CASSFSGSSYEQYF | TGTGCCAGCAGCTTTAGTGGGAGCTCCTACGAGCAGTACTTC
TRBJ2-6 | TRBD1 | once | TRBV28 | CASSSPGQGASGANVLTF | TGTGCCAGCAGTTCCCCGGGACAGGGGGCGTCTGGGGCCAACGTCCTGACTTTC
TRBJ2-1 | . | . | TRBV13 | CASSPRDYNEQFF | TGTGCCAGCAGCCCGAGGGACTACAATGAGCAGTTCTTC
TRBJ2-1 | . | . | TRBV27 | CASSLMDGHYNEQFF | TGTGCCAGCAGTTTAATGGACGGTCACTACAATGAGCAGTTCTTC
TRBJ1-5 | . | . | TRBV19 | CASRMRGSNQPQHF | TGTGCCAGTAGAATGAGGGGCAGCAATCAGCCCCAGCATTTT
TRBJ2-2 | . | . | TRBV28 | CASSTQQGWITGELFF | TGTGCCAGCAGCACACAACAGGGATGGATCACCGGGGAGCTGTTTTTT
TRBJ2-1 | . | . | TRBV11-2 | CASSLDPEVWQFF | TGTGCCAGCAGCTTAGATCCCGAGGTGTGGCAGTTCTTC
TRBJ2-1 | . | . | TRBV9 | CASSVGTIGNEQFF | TGTGCCAGCAGCGTAGGGACTATCGGCAATGAGCAGTTCTTC
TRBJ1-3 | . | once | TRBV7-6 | CASSLRAGQSSGNTIYF | TGTGCCAGCAGCTTACGGGCCGGACAGAGCTCTGGAAACACCATATATTTT
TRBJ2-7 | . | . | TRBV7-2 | CASSSTLDWVDCCEQYF | TGTGCCAGCAGCTCTACCTTGGACTGGGTGGATTGTTGCGAGCAGTACTTC
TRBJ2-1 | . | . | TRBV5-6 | CASSPTGVRGVMNEQFF | TGTGCCAGCAGCCCGACAGGAGTACGGGGGGTCATGAATGAGCAGTTCTTC
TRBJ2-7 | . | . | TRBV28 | CATEDRTYEQYF | TGTGCCACCGAAGACAGGACCTACGAGCAGTACTTC
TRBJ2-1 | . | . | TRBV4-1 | CASSQLAIDEQFF | TGCGCCAGCAGCCAACTAGCTATCGATGAGCAGTTCTTC
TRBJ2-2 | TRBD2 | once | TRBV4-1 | CASSQAAGVSTGELFF | TGCGCCAGCAGCCAAGCAGCGGGAGTCTCCACCGGGGAGCTGTTTTTT
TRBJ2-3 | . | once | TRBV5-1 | CASSFVGGVRDTQYF | TGCGCCAGCAGCTTCGTGGGAGGAGTAAGAGATACGCAGTATTTT
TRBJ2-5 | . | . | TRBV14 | CASSQRPGKETQYF | TGTGCCAGCAGCCAACGGCCAGGCAAGGAGACCCAGTACTTC
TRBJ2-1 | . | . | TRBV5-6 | CASSSRVEQFF | TGTGCCAGCAGCTCACGGGTTGAGCAGTTCTTC
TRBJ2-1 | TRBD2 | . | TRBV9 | CASSFETSGRDEQFF | TGTGCCAGCAGCTTTGAGACTAGCGGTAGAGACGAGCAGTTCTTC
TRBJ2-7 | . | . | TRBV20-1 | CSARTDEQYF | TGCAGTGCTAGAACAGACGAGCAGTACTTC
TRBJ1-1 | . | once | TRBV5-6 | CASSPARSMNTEAFF | TGTGCCAGCAGCCCGGCGCGGAGCATGAACACTGAAGCTTTCTTT
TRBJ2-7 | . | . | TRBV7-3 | CASSSTGVGEQYF | TGTGCCAGCAGCTCGACGGGAGTAGGCGAGCAGTACTTC
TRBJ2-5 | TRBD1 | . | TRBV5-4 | CASSLDRGPQETQYF | TGTGCCAGCAGCTTGGACAGGGGGCCGCAAGAGACCCAGTACTTC
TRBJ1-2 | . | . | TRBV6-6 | CASSLGGENYGYTF | TGTGCCAGCAGTTTAGGAGGGGAGAACTATGGCTACACCTTC
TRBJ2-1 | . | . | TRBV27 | CASSLGRLDNEQFF | TGTGCCAGCAGTTTAGGTAGACTCGACAATGAGCAGTTCTTC
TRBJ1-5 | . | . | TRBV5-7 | CASSPIDRGPQHF | TGTGCCAGCAGCCCCATTGACCGAGGGCCCCAGCATTTT
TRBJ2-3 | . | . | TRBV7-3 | CASSLVSGTDTQYF | TGTGCCAGCAGCTTAGTATCGGGCACAGATACGCAGTATTTT
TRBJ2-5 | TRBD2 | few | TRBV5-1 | CASSLKLAGVLGETQYF | TGCGCCAGCAGCTTGAAACTAGCGGGAGTCTTGGGCGAGACCCAGTACTTC
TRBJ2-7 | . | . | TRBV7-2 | CASSWYSSYEQYF | TGTGCCAGCAGCTGGTACAGCTCCTACGAGCAGTACTTC
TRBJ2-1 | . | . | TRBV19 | CASSPGVNYNEQFF | TGTGCCAGTAGTCCGGGAGTGAACTACAATGAGCAGTTCTTC
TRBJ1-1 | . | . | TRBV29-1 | CSVANSFLTEAFF | TGCAGCGTTGCAAACAGTTTCCTCACTGAAGCTTTCTTT
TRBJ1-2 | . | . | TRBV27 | CASSNSRTVFGYTF | TGTGCCAGCAGTAATTCCCGGACAGTTTTTGGCTACACCTTC
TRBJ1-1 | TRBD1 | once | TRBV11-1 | CASSFQGAQDTEAFF | TGTGCCAGCAGCTTCCAGGGGGCGCAGGACACTGAAGCTTTCTTT
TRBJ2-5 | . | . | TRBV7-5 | CVRSPTSGRAVRETQYF | TGTGTCAGAAGCCCAACTAGCGGGAGGGCCGTACGGGAGACCCAGTACTTC
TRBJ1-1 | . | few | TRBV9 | CASSVSWGNTEAFF | TGTGCCAGCAGCGTATCTTGGGGGAACACTGAAGCTTTCTTT
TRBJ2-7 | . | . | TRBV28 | CASGGWSSYEQYF | TGTGCCAGCGGCGGCTGGAGCTCCTACGAGCAGTACTTC